The present T cell receptor beta chain was sequenced within a study of T-cell memory formation after mild COVID-19. Across the study: There were largely donor-specific TCR clusters. Study-wide findings and caveats: A subset of responding clones appeared in pre-infection memory, suggesting cross-reactive memory joined. Later expanders leaned CD4+, whereas clones that contracted between day 15 and 85 were balanced CD4/CD8.

It was 5'RACE with constant-segment primers that produced the TCR alpha and TCR beta cDNA libraries, which carried sample barcodes and UMIs. Each CDR3 protein gets one entry after TCRdb re-called the 5' RACE reads with MiXCR. The top ten hold around 13% of the sample, which has 150,000 to 200,000 distinct CDR3 sequences, roughly 28% seen once. V was clipped by 0 bases and J by 2 bases, with 16 bases between them. The CDR3 sequence is 17 residues long. Germline V lookup: CDR1 LGHDT, CDR2 YNNKEL (reference sequence). Concerning this clonotype: Its specificity is not known.

The V gene is TRBV3-1, the J gene TRBJ1-1; D not resolved. Sequencing was performed on PBMCs or a T cell subset sorted from them (not recorded which). The sequence was obtained from an adult woman who had mild COVID-19 (a few samples of this study predate the infection). Cell type and time point are not known. CDR3 sequence: CASSQDRSLRPNTEAFF. The CDR3 DNA sequence: TGTGCCAGCAGCCAAGATCGTAGCTTGCGGCCAAACACTGAAGCTTTCTTT.